A selection of T cell receptor beta chains follows, all from one sample in a study of shared clonotypes between healthy human individuals. Data came from immunoSEQ multiplex PCR; TCRdb stores just in-frame clones and leaves some out. The table lists about 680,000 clones, under 95% of them singletons, with about 24% in the top ten. Sample: naive CD8+ T cells sorted from blood. The receptors were gathered from a man under 40 in good health. Both conserved end residues are trimmed from each CDR3. Part of the rows lack a size; the others show once, few, many or a class for expanded clones.

clone_size: .; v_call: TRBV4-1; cdr3_length: 12; cdr3_aa: ASNLRVGTGELF
clone_size: .; v_call: TRBV7-9; cdr3_length: 13; cdr3_aa: ASSRPGQGTGELF
clone_size: .; v_call: TRBV10-3; cdr3_length: 13; cdr3_aa: AISESTGEGREAF
clone_size: .; v_call: TRBV27; cdr3_length: 12; cdr3_aa: ASSLGGRVYEQY
clone_size: .; v_call: TRBV9; cdr3_length: 12; cdr3_aa: ASSVEGRSYEQY
clone_size: .; v_call: TRBV5-8; cdr3_length: 14; cdr3_aa: ASTLGPLWGTDTQY
clone_size: once; v_call: TRBV9; cdr3_length: 13; cdr3_aa: ASSVESAVIYEQY
clone_size: .; v_call: TRBV7-9; cdr3_length: 15; cdr3_aa: ASSPLAWGDRYNEQF
clone_size: .; v_call: TRBV9; cdr3_length: 12; cdr3_aa: ASSVSGDTGELF
clone_size: .; v_call: TRBV7-9; cdr3_length: 14; cdr3_aa: ASSILSSGHDYEQY
clone_size: .; v_call: TRBV18; cdr3_length: 15; cdr3_aa: ASSPPMSTRPTETQY
clone_size: .; v_call: TRBV4-1; cdr3_length: 13; cdr3_aa: ASSQIGSRSREAF
clone_size: .; v_call: TRBV7-9; cdr3_length: 13; cdr3_aa: ASSLNPGQNNEQF
clone_size: .; v_call: TRBV21-1; cdr3_length: 15; cdr3_aa: ASSKAQSGKNTDTQY
clone_size: .; v_call: TRBV7-9; cdr3_length: 13; cdr3_aa: ASSFSPLRNYGYT
clone_size: .; v_call: TRBV6-1; cdr3_length: 12; cdr3_aa: ASRFRDTNYEQY
clone_size: .; v_call: TRBV9; cdr3_length: 12; cdr3_aa: ASSPEGSGNTIY
clone_size: .; v_call: TRBV27; cdr3_length: 13; cdr3_aa: ASLSAYDPNQPQH
clone_size: .; v_call: TRBV6-5; cdr3_length: 9; cdr3_aa: ASSPGREQY
clone_size: .; v_call: TRBV7-9; cdr3_length: 15; cdr3_aa: ASSSSTSGRSRNEQF